This TCR beta chain emerged from a study of blood T cell repertoires in COVID-19. Whole-study context: Acute-phase and convalescent COVID-19 samples originated in the United States, Italy and Spain. T cells, B-cell-depleted T cells, or PBMCs supplied cDNA or gDNA.

The CDR3 totals 13 residues. CDR1 is SGHRS and CDR2 is YFSETQ in the germline V gene. V gave up 4 bases and J gave up 0 bases, with 7 bases separating them. Original processing notes: How many nucleated cells were present was estimated from reference gene primer amplification. Some clones are missing from TCRdb's copy, which holds only in-frame ones; the method was immunoSEQ multiplex PCR. V, J and clone size reflect that table, while D and trimming were determined from the DNA. The sample includes 70,000 to 90,000 clones, around 67% of them seen just once. This chain uses TRBV5-1 with TRBJ1-1; D call uncertain. Material: peripheral blood. This receptor was obtained from a human donor with acute or convalescent COVID-19. The donor label of this sample is uncertain. CDR3 protein: CASSLQMNTEAFF. The CDR3 DNA sequence: TGCGCCAGCAGCCTCCAGATGAACACTGAAGCTTTCTTT.